The 29 T cell receptor beta chains presented below share a single source sample, sequenced in a study of T cells expressing NK-cell markers. TCRdb re-called the 5' RACE reads and catalogs CDR3 proteins one per entry, DNA excluded. This sample contains a few hundred thousand distinct CDR3 sequences. Sequencing was done on a sample of blood T cells: a sorted CD56 or NKG2C T cell subset, CD4+ or CD8+ T cells, or bulk PBMC T cells (not recorded which). These receptors were collected from a man in his late teens or twenties in good health.

The V and J genes are TRBV19 and TRBJ2-1; TCRdb proposes TRBD2, but this gene call is untestable without DNA. The CDR3 consists of 17 residues. The germline V gene encodes CDR1 LNHDA and CDR2 SQIVND (reference sequence). The CDR3 here is CASSIKAGALRINEQFF.

This chain links TRBV5-1 with TRBJ2-3. The germline V gene encodes CDR1 SGHRS and CDR2 YFSETQ. The length of the CDR3 is 13 residues. The CDR3 loop reads CASSYVELDTQYF.

The chain carries TRBV27 and TRBJ2-1; TCRdb designates TRBD2, a call that cannot be tested without DNA. Germline values: CDR1 MNHEY, CDR2 SMNVEV (reference sequence). The CDR3 spans 18 residues. This CDR3 is CASSLRLRTTPYLNEQFF.

The gene calls are TRBV20-1 and TRBJ2-5; TCRdb's D gene call, TRBD1, goes unchecked for lack of DNA. The CDR3 covers 13 residues. CDR1 is DFQATT and CDR2 is SNEGSKA in the germline V gene (reference sequence). CDR3: CSAPRGVPETQYF.

This rearrangement joins TRBV30 to TRBJ2-5. Germline assignment: CDR1 GTSNPN and CDR2 SVGIG (reference sequence). This CDR3 spans 12 amino acids. The chain's CDR3 is CAWSRGQETQYF.

CDR3 region: CASSWRSTGLAGSTDTQYF. The genes are TRBV11-2 and TRBJ2-3; the TCRdb call, TRBD2, lacks DNA for checking. Germline-derived CDR1 and CDR2 are SGHAT and FQNNGV. The CDR3 spans 19 residues. The full variable domain, its missing parts supplied by reference TRBV11-2 and TRBJ2-3, is EAGVAQSPRYKIIEKRQSVAFWCNPISGHATLYWYQQILGQGPKLLIQFQNNGVVDDSQLPKDRFSAERLKGVDSTLKIQPAKLEDSAVYLCASSWRSTGLAGSTDTQYFGPGTRLTVL.

V usage is TRBV24-1 and J usage is TRBJ2-1; the TCRdb call, TRBD1, lacks DNA for checking. The CDR3 is 16 amino acids. CDR1 and CDR2 (germline): KGHDR, SFDVKD. This CDR3 reads CATSDFPRGVKYEQFF.

This chain uses TRBV29-1 with TRBJ1-5; the TCRdb call, TRBD1, lacks DNA for checking. Germline lookup yields CDR1 SQVTM and CDR2 ANQGSEA. The CDR3 sequence is 14 residues long. CDR3 loop: CSVQPGTGNQPQHF.

The genes are TRBV12-3 or TRBV12-4 and TRBJ2-1; no DNA is available, so the TRBD1 call from TCRdb remains unchecked. The CDR3 is made up of 15 amino acids. CDR3 sequence reads: CASSSRQGSYNEQFF.

The chain employs TRBV6-5 and TRBJ2-3. CDR3 length: 14 residues. CDR1 MNHEY and CDR2 SVGAGI come from the germline V gene. The CDR3 protein is CASSYSSLQDTQYF.

The chain has TRBV3-1 and TRBJ2-5; TCRdb picks TRBD1, but there is no DNA to check that call. Germline V lookup: CDR1 LGHDT, CDR2 YNNKEL (reference sequence). This CDR3 has 14 amino acids. The CDR3 spells CASSQVGAKGTQYF.

The rearrangement joins TRBV7-9 to TRBJ2-2; TCRdb proposes TRBD1, but this gene call is untestable without DNA. Looked up from germline, CDR1 is SEHNR and CDR2 is FQNEAQ (reference sequence). This CDR3 has 13 amino acids. CDR3 protein: CASSFGGAGELFF.

The CDR3: CSALQGIGEQFF. The chain has TRBV20-1 and TRBJ2-1; no DNA is available, so the TRBD1 call from TCRdb remains unchecked. Germline loops: CDR1 DFQATT, CDR2 SNEGSKA (reference sequence). The CDR3 sequence is 12 residues long.

The chain uses TRBV7-9 and TRBJ2-7; TCRdb names TRBD1, which stays unverified in the absence of DNA. This CDR3 region has 15 residues. Germline lookup yields CDR1 SEHNR and CDR2 FQNEAQ (reference sequence). The CDR3: CASSFHGKGSYEQYF. Full variable domain (remainder filled in from reference TRBV7-9 and TRBJ2-7): DTGVSQNPRHKITKRGQNVTFRCDPISEHNRLYWYRQTLGQGPEFLTYFQNEAQLEKSRLLSDRFSAERPKGSFSTLEIQRTEQGDSAMYLCASSFHGKGSYEQYFGPGTRLTVT.

The chain employs TRBV11-2 and TRBJ2-1; TCRdb names TRBD1, which stays unverified in the absence of DNA. This CDR3 has 15 residues. Per germline, CDR1 SGHAT and CDR2 FQNNGV. The CDR3 is CASSLVQGSINEQFF.

V gene TRBV29-1 combines with J gene TRBJ1-4; as DNA is missing, the TRBD1 call by TCRdb cannot be tested. Germline values: CDR1 SQVTM, CDR2 ANQGSEA. The CDR3 extends over 13 amino acids. The CDR3 here is CSVGDRGIEKLFF.

The chain joins TRBV7-2 to TRBJ2-5. Germline assignment: CDR1 SGHTA and CDR2 FQGNSA. The CDR3 is 14 residues long. The CDR3 region is CASSPSSVQVGQYF.

The V and J genes are TRBV28 and TRBJ2-1; the TRBD2 assignment by TCRdb is unverifiable without DNA. The CDR3 sequence is 15 residues long. Germline assignment: CDR1 MDHEN and CDR2 SYDVKM. The CDR3 loop reads CASSLPAGGVNEQFF. Drawing the rest from reference TRBV28 and TRBJ2-1, the complete variable domain is DVKVTQSSRYLVKRTGEKVFLECVQDMDHENMFWYRQDPGLGLRLIYFSYDVKMKEKGDIPEGYSVSREKKERFSLILESASTNQTSMYLCASSLPAGGVNEQFFGPGTRLTVL.

The chain uses TRBV11-2 and TRBJ2-5; without DNA, the TCRdb call of TRBD1 cannot be checked. The CDR3 spans 15 residues. Germline V lookup: CDR1 SGHAT, CDR2 FQNNGV. CDR3 loop: CASRGTGVLQETQYF. The complete variable domain, with remaining parts taken from reference TRBV11-2 and TRBJ2-5, reads EAGVAQSPRYKIIEKRQSVAFWCNPISGHATLYWYQQILGQGPKLLIQFQNNGVVDDSQLPKDRFSAERLKGVDSTLKIQPAKLEDSAVYLCASRGTGVLQETQYFGPGTRLLVL.

The chain employs TRBV12-3 or TRBV12-4 and TRBJ2-3; TCRdb selects TRBD2, and the lack of DNA leaves this call unchecked. The CDR3 extends over 17 amino acids. CDR3 protein: CASSKGLAGASTDTQYF.

This CDR3 reads CASSHPGRVGDTQYF. The chain combines TRBV23-1 with TRBJ2-3; lacking DNA, the TRBD1 call made by TCRdb goes unchecked. TRBV23-1 is labeled an ORF, and its function is uncertain. The CDR3 has 15 residues.

J is TRBJ2-5 and V is TRBV5-1; TCRdb's D call of TRBD1 is untestable without DNA. The CDR3 loop spans 15 amino acids. Germline V gene data show CDR1 as SGHRS and CDR2 as YFSETQ. CDR3 region: CASSLSDRGLETQYF.

The genes are TRBV12-3 or TRBV12-4 and TRBJ1-1; with no DNA, the TCRdb D assignment of TRBD1 cannot be verified. There are 15 residues in the CDR3. The CDR3 region is CASSRGELRNTEAFF.

Here the CDR3 reads CAIQNRGEAFF. V gene TRBV6-5 combines with J gene TRBJ1-1; no DNA is available, so the TRBD1 call from TCRdb remains unchecked. Germline values: CDR1 MNHEY, CDR2 SVGAGI. This CDR3 is built from 11 residues.

The chain employs TRBV20-1 and TRBJ2-3. This CDR3 has 12 amino acids. Germline CDR1 DFQATT, CDR2 SNEGSKA (reference sequence). CDR3 sequence: CSALGGTDTQYF.

The chain joins TRBV18 to TRBJ2-1. CDR3 length: 17 residues. Germline CDR1 KGHSH, CDR2 LQKENI. This CDR3 is CASSPQSNLRRYNEQFF.

The chain employs TRBV18 and TRBJ1-1; TCRdb returns TRBD1, unconfirmable since there is no DNA. CDR1 and CDR2 from the germline V gene are KGHSH and LQKENI. The CDR3 spans 15 residues. This CDR3 reads CASSPPRTANTEAFF.

The chain's CDR3 is CSARVSGGRRGTEAFF. The rearrangement links TRBV20-1 to TRBJ1-1. CDR1 is DFQATT and CDR2 is SNEGSKA in the germline V gene (reference sequence). The CDR3 runs to 16 residues.

The chain uses TRBV30 and TRBJ2-7; TCRdb lists TRBD1, though no DNA is available to test this call. This CDR3 comprises 14 residues. CDR1 is GTSNPN and CDR2 is SVGIG in the germline V gene (reference sequence). The CDR3 loop reads CAWSATGSTYEQYF.